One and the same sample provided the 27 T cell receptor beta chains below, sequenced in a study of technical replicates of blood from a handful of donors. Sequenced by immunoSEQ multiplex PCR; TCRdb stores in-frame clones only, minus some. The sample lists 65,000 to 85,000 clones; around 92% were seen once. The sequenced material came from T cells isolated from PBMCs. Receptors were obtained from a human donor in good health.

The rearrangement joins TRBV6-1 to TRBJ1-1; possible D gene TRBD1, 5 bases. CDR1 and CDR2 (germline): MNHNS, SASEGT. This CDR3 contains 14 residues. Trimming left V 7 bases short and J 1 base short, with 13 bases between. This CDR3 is CASTKSDRNTEAFF. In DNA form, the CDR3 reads TGTGCCAGCACAAAGAGCGACAGGAACACTGAAGCTTTCTTT.

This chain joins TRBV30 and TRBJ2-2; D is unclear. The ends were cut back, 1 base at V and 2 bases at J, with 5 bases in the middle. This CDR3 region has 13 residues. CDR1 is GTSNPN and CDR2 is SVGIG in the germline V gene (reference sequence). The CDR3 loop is CAWSGANTGELFF. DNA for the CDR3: TGTGCCTGGAGTGGAGCCAACACCGGGGAGCTGTTTTTT.

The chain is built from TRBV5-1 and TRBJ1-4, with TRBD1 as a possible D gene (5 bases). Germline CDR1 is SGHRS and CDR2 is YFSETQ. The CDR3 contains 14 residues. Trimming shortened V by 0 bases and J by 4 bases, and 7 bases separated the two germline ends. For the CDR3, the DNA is TGCGCCAGCAGCTTGGGACAGCGTAATGAAAAACTGTTTTTT. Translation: CASSLGQRNEKLFF.

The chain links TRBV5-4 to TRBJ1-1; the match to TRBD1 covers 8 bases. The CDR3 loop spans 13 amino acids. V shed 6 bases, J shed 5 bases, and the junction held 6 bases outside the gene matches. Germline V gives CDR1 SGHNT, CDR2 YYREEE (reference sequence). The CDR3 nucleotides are TGTGCCAGCACCCAAACAGGGGGAACTGAAGCTTTCTTT. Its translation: CASTQTGGTEAFF.

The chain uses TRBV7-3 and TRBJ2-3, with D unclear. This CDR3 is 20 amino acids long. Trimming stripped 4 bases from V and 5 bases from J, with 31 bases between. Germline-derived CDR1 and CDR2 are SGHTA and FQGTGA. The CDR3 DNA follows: TGTGCCAGCAGCTGCGATAGTGTTTTAACTTGGATAGCTCATCGAGATACGCAGTATTTT. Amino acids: CASSCDSVLTWIAHRDTQYF.

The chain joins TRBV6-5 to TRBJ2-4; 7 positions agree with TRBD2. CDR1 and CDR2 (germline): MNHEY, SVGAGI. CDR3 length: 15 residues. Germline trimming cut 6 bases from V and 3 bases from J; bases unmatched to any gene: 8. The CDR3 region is CASRREGQGKNIQYF. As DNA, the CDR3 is TGTGCCAGCAGAAGGGAGGGCCAAGGCAAAAACATTCAGTACTTC.

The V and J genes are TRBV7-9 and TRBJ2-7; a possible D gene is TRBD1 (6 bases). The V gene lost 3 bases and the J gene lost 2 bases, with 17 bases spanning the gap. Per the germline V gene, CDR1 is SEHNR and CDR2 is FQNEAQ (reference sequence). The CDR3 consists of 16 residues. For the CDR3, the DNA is TGTGCCAGCAGCTTCCTACTTCCGGGACAAACCTACGAGCAGTACTTC. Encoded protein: CASSFLLPGQTYEQYF.

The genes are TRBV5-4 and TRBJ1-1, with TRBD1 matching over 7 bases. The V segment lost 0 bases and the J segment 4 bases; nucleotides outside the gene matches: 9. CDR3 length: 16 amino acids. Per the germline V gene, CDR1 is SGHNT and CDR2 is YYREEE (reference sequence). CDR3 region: CASSLDRQGTSTEAFF. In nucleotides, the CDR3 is TGTGCCAGCAGCTTGGATAGACAGGGCACAAGCACTGAAGCTTTCTTT.

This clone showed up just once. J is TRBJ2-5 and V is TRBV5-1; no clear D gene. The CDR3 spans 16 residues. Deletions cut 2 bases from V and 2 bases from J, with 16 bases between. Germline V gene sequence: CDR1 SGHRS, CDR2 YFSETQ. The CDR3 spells CASSLENARTQETQYF. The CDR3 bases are TGCGCCAGCAGCTTAGAAAACGCTAGAACTCAAGAGACCCAGTACTTC.

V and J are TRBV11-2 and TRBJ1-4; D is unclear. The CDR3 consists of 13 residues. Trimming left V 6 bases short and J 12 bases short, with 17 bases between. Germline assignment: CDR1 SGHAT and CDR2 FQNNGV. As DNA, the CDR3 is TGTGCCAGCAGTTTGGGCCGGTTTACCCAACTGTTTTTT. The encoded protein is CASSLGRFTQLFF.

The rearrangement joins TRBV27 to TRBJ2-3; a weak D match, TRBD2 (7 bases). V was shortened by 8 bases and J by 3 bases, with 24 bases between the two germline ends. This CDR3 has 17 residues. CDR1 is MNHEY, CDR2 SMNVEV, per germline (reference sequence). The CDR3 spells CASSPTGAGVTTDTQYF. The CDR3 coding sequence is TGTGCCAGCTCGCCTACGGGGGCGGGAGTAACAACAGATACGCAGTATTTT.

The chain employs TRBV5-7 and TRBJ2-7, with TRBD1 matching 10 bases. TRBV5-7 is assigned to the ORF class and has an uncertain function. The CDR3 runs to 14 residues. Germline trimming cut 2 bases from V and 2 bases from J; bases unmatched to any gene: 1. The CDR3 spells CASSFDRGPYEQYF. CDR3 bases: TGTGCCAGCAGCTTTGACAGGGGGCCCTACGAGCAGTACTTC.

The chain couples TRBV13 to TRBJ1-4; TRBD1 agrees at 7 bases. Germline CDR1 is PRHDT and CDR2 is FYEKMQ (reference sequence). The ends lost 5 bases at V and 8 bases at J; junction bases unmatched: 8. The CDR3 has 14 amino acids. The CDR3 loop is CASSHDRAREKLFF. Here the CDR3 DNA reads TGTGCCAGCAGCCACGACAGGGCCAGGGAAAAACTGTTTTTT.

CDR3 sequence: CASSRTGPEPQHF. The CDR3 region has the DNA TGTGCCAGCAGCCGGACAGGCCCGGAGCCCCAGCATTTT. This chain uses TRBV11-1 with TRBJ1-5; 7 positions agree with TRBD1. Germline-derived CDR1 and CDR2 are SGHAT and FQDESV (reference sequence). The CDR3 runs 13 residues. The V segment lost 5 bases and the J segment 8 bases; nucleotides outside the gene matches: 6.

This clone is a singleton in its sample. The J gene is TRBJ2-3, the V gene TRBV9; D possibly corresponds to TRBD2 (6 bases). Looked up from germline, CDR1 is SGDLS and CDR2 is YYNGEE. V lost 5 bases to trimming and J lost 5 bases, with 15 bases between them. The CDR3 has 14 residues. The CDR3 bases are TGTGCCAGCAGTATTAGCGGAAGTATAGATACGCAGTATTTT. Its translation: CASSISGSIDTQYF.

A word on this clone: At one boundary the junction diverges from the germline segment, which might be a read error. In nucleotides, the CDR3 is TGTGCCAGCAGCTTAGGGCAGGGCTGCACCTTC. It is translated as CASSLGQGCTF. V usage is TRBV7-9 and J usage is TRBJ1-2, with D possibly TRBD1 on 5 matching bases. The CDR3 is 11 residues long. Per germline, CDR1 SEHNR and CDR2 FQNEAQ (reference sequence). The full variable domain, rest sourced from reference TRBV7-9 and TRBJ1-2, is DTGVSQNPRHKITKRGQNVTFRCDPISEHNRLYWYRQTLGQGPEFLTYFQNEAQLEKSRLLSDRFSAERPKGSFSTLEIQRTEQGDSAMYLCASSLGQGCTFGSGTRLTVV.

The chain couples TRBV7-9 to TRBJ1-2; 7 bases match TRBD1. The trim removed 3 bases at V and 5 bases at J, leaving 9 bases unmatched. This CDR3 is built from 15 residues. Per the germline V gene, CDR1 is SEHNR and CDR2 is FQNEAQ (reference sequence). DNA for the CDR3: TGTGCCAGCAGCTTTCTCCCGGACAGGTTTTATGGCTACACCTTC. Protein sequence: CASSFLPDRFYGYTF.

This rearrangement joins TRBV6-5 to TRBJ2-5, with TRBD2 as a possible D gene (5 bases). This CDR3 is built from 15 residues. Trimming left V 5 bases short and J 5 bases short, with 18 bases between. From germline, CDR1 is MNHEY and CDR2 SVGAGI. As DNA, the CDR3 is TGTGCCAGCAGTCCTCCCCCGGGGAGATACGAGACCCAGTACTTC. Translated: CASSPPPGRYETQYF.

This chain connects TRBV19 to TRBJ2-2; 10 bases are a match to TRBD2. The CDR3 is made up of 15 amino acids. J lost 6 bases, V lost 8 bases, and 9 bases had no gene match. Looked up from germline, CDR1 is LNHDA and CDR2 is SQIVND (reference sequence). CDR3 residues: CASWGAGGVAGELFF. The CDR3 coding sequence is TGTGCCAGTTGGGGAGCGGGAGGGGTCGCCGGGGAGCTGTTTTTT.

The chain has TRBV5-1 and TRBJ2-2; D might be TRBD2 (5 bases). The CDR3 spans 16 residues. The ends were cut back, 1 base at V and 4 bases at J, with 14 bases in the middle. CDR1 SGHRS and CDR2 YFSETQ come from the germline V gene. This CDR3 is CASSLSGPSFTGELFF. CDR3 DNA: TGCGCCAGCAGCTTGAGCGGCCCCTCTTTCACCGGGGAGCTGTTTTTT.

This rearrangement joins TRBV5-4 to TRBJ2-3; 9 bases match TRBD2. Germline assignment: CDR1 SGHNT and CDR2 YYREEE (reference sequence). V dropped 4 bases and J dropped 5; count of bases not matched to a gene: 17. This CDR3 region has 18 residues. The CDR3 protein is CASSRAIAGGQGRDTQYF. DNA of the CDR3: TGTGCCAGCAGCCGGGCCATTGCGGGAGGGCAGGGAAGAGATACGCAGTATTTT.

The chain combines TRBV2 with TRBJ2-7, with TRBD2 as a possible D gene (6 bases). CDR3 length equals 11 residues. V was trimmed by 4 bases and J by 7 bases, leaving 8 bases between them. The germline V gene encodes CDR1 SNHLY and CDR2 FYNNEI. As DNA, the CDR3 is TGTGCCAGCAGTGCCAGCGGGGAGCAGTACTTC. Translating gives CASSASGEQYF.

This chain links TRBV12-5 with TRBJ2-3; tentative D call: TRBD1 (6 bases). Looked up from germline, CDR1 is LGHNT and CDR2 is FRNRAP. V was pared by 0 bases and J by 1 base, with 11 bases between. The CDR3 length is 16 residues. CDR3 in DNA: TGTGCTAGTGGTTTGGTACAGGGTTCGGGCACAGATACGCAGTATTTT. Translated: CASGLVQGSGTDTQYF.

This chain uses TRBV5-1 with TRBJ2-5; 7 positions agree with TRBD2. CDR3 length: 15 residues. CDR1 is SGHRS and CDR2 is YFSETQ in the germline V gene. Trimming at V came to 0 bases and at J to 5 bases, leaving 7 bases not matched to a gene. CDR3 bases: TGCGCCAGCAGCTTGGATGGCGGGAGACCGGAGACCCAGTACTTC. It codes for CASSLDGGRPETQYF.

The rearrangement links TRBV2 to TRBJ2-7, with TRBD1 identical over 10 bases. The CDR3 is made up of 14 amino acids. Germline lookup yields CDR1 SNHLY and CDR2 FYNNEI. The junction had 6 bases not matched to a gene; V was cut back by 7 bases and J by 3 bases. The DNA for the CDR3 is TGTGCCAGCACGGACAGGGGGGGGGACTACGAGCAGTACTTC. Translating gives CASTDRGGDYEQYF.

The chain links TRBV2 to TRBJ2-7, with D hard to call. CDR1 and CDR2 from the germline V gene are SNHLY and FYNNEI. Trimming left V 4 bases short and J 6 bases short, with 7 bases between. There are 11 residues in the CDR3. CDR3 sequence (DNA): TGTGCCAGCAGTGGACTCCCCGAGCAGTACTTC. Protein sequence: CASSGLPEQYF. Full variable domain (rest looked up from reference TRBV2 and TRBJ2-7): EPEVTQTPSHQVTQMGQEVILRCVPISNHLYFYWYRQILGQKVEFLVSFYNNEISEKSEIFDDQFSVERPDGSNFTLKIRSTKLEDSAMYFCASSGLPEQYFGPGTRLTVT.

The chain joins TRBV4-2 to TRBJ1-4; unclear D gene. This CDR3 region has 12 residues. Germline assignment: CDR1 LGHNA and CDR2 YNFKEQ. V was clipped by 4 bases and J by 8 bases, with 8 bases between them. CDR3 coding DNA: TGTGCCAGCAGCCTCCTACAGGAAAAACTGTTTTTT. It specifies CASSLLQEKLFF.